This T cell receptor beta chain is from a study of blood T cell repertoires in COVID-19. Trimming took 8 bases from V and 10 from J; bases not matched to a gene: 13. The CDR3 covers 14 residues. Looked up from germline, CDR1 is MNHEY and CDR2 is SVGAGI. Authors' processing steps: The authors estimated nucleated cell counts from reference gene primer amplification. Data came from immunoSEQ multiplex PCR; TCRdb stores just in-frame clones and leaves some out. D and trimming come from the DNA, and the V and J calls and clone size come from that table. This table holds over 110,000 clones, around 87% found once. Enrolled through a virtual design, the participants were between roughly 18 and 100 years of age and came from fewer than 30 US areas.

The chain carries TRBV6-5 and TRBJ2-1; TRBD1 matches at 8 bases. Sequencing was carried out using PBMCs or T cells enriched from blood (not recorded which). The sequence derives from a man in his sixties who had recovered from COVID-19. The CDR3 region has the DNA TGTGCCAGCCAGGGGACAGGCCTTTATAGGGAGCAGTTCTTC. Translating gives CASQGTGLYREQFF.